This passage covers 20 T cell receptor beta chains from one sample sequenced in a study of a mutant IDH1 vaccine in newly diagnosed glioma. Antigens for these TCRs are unknown. The time point denotes: week 47, end of study. In every dose of vaccine, 300 ug of mutant IDH1 20-mer peptide was given alongside topical imiquimod. Assay used: immunoSEQ multiplex PCR; TCRdb lists only in-frame clones, some missing. The sample records around 33,000 clones, around 87% being singletons. Specimen: PBMCs, collected from a glioma patient whose treatment included an IDH1 peptide vaccine. The receptor set was obtained from a woman aged 25 to 45 with glioma.

This chain connects TRBV4-3 to TRBJ2-2; the match to TRBD1 covers 7 bases. Germline V gene lookup returns CDR1 LGHNA and CDR2 YSLEER. After removal of 3 bases from V and 3 bases from J, the junction contained 13 bases not matched to a gene. The CDR3 spans 18 residues. DNA of the CDR3: TGCGCCAGCAGCCATCATCTTTCAGGACAGGATTACACCGGGGAGCTGTTTTTT. As protein: CASSHHLSGQDYTGELFF.

The genes are TRBV4-2 and TRBJ2-7; 12 nucleotides line up with TRBD1. The ends lost 3 bases at V and 7 bases at J; junction bases unmatched: 4. Per germline, CDR1 LGHNA and CDR2 YNFKEQ. The length of the CDR3 is 14 residues. The CDR3: CASSQGQGASEQYF. The DNA of the CDR3 is TGTGCCAGCAGCCAGGGACAGGGGGCGTCTGAGCAGTACTTC.

The chain employs TRBV5-6 and TRBJ2-1, with D possibly called TRBD1 or TRBD2 (5 bases each). From germline, CDR1 is SGHDT and CDR2 YYEEEE. The CDR3 loop spans 15 amino acids. The V gene lost 2 bases and the J gene lost 0 bases, with 9 bases spanning the gap. The CDR3 here is CASSFGTYSYNEQFF. CDR3 nucleotides: TGTGCCAGCAGCTTTGGGACCTACTCCTACAATGAGCAGTTCTTC.

The CDR3 DNA follows: TGTGCCATCACCCAACAGGGGTCTTTGAGTGGCTACACCTTC. It yields the protein CAITQQGSLSGYTF. The V call is TRBV10-3, the J call TRBJ1-2, with 7 bases matching TRBD1. Trimming took 7 bases from V and 7 from J; bases not matched to a gene: 12. CDR1 ENHRY and CDR2 SYGVKD come from the germline V gene. This CDR3 has 14 residues.

The rearrangement uses TRBV6-4 and TRBJ1-6; TRBD1 is a possible D gene (6 bases). V was trimmed by 5 bases and J by 10 bases, leaving 12 bases between them. This CDR3 region has 13 residues. Germline values: CDR1 MRHNA, CDR2 SNTAGT. The CDR3 DNA reads as TGTGCCAGCAGTTTAGGGGGGATGTCACCCCTCCACTTT. Translation: CASSLGGMSPLHF.

This chain links TRBV29-1 with TRBJ2-3; D may be TRBD1 (5 bases). The CDR3 is made up of 14 amino acids. Germline V lookup: CDR1 SQVTM, CDR2 ANQGSEA. V lost 0 bases and J lost 1, with 8 bases in between. Here the CDR3 DNA reads TGCAGCGTTGAAGATCTCAGGGGCACAGATACGCAGTATTTT. As protein: CSVEDLRGTDTQYF.

V usage is TRBV25-1 and J usage is TRBJ2-5, with TRBD1 matching 9 bases. There are 14 residues in the CDR3. CDR1 and CDR2 (germline): MGHDK, SYGVNS. J lost 5 bases, V lost 6 bases, and 7 bases had no gene match. The CDR3 DNA reads as TGTGCCAGCAGGAGGACAGGGGAAGGGGAGACCCAGTACTTC. The encoded protein is CASRRTGEGETQYF.

The rearrangement links TRBV25-1 to TRBJ2-5; 9 bases fit TRBD1. Germline V gene sequence: CDR1 MGHDK, CDR2 SYGVNS. V shed 8 bases and J 0 bases; nucleotides not matched to a gene: 7. The CDR3 covers 15 residues. CDR3 amino acids: CASQLGQGYQETQYF. The CDR3 DNA reads TGTGCCAGCCAACTCGGACAGGGGTACCAAGAGACCCAGTACTTC.

The chain joins TRBV15 to TRBJ2-1, with D perhaps matching TRBD1 or TRBD2 (5 bases each). The CDR3 covers 17 residues. Trimming pared 3 bases from V and 0 bases from J, leaving 15 bases between. Germline lookup yields CDR1 LNHNV and CDR2 YYDKDF (reference sequence). CDR3 DNA sequence: TGTGCCACCAGCAGGACCCATCCAGGGAGCTCCTACAATGAGCAGTTCTTC. Protein product: CATSRTHPGSSYNEQFF. Looking up the rest from reference TRBV15 and TRBJ2-1 gives the full variable domain: DAMVIQNPRYQVTQFGKPVTLSCSQTLNHNVMYWYQQKSSQAPKLLFHYYDKDFNNEADTPDNFQSRRPNTSFCFLDIRSPGLGDTAMYLCATSRTHPGSSYNEQFFGPGTRLTVL.

This chain uses TRBV5-4 with TRBJ1-1; 9 bases agree with TRBD1. The germline V gene encodes CDR1 SGHNT and CDR2 YYREEE (reference sequence). The CDR3 loop spans 16 amino acids. J gave up 3 bases and V 3 bases, and 9 bases lay outside the gene matches. CDR3 region: CASSSPTGGWDTEAFF. As DNA, the CDR3 is TGTGCCAGCAGCTCCCCCACAGGGGGCTGGGACACTGAAGCTTTCTTT.

V is TRBV13 and J is TRBJ1-1; no reliable D call. Germline V CDR1 and CDR2: PRHDT, FYEKMQ (reference sequence). The CDR3 is 14 residues long. With 8 bases removed from V and 1 base from J, the gap between germline ends came to 14 bases. The CDR3 region has the DNA TGTGCCAGCGGTTCCACCCTCGGGAACACTGAAGCTTTCTTT. This encodes CASGSTLGNTEAFF.

V usage is TRBV7-9 and J usage is TRBJ2-3; 7 nucleotides agree with TRBD2. V lost 1 base and J lost 2; bases outside the gene matches: 6. The CDR3 has 16 amino acids. Germline CDR1 is SEHNR and CDR2 is FQNEAQ (reference sequence). Written as DNA, the CDR3 is TGTGCCAGCAGCTTAGTATCGGGGGGTCACACAGATACGCAGTATTTT. Encoded protein: CASSLVSGGHTDTQYF.

V and J are TRBV29-1 and TRBJ1-1, with 9 bases that match TRBD1. CDR1 SQVTM and CDR2 ANQGSEA come from the germline V gene. V gave up 4 bases and J gave up 4 bases; unmatched junction bases: 10. The CDR3 extends over 15 amino acids. The CDR3 coding sequence is TGCAGCGTTGGGCCGGGACAGGGTTACGGCACTGAAGCTTTCTTT. This codes for CSVGPGQGYGTEAFF.

J is TRBJ2-7 and V is TRBV27, with TRBD1 as a possible D gene (5 bases). There are 13 residues in the CDR3. V was clipped by 6 bases and J by 5 bases, with 14 bases between them. CDR1 is MNHEY and CDR2 is SMNVEV in the germline V gene (reference sequence). DNA for the CDR3: TGTGCCAGCAGCCCTGGGGCTGTCAACGAGCAGTACTTC. This encodes CASSPGAVNEQYF.

In its sample, this clone was seen a few times. The CDR3 reads CASRSGTVYGYTF. Written as DNA, the CDR3 is TGTGCCAGCAGGTCCGGGACAGTCTATGGCTACACCTTC. The chain is built from TRBV6-5 and TRBJ1-2, with 7 bases lining up with TRBD1. V shed 6 bases and J 4 bases; nucleotides not matched to a gene: 5. From germline, CDR1 is MNHEY and CDR2 SVGAGI. The CDR3 extends over 13 amino acids.

CDR3 sequence: CASSPAPNYGYTF. CDR3 sequence (DNA): TGTGCCAGCTCACCAGCTCCTAACTATGGCTACACCTTC. The genes are TRBV18 and TRBJ1-2; no clear D gene. Looked up from germline, CDR1 is KGHSH and CDR2 is LQKENI. Trimming took off 2 bases at V and 0 bases at J, with 4 bases between the two ends. The CDR3 contains 13 residues.

This clone showed up just once. The J gene is TRBJ2-5, the V gene TRBV6-1, with D possibly being TRBD1 or TRBD2 (5 bases each). Germline CDR1 reads MNHNS; CDR2 reads SASEGT. The CDR3 has 16 residues. V lost 2 bases and J 5 bases, leaving 18 bases between the germline ends. The CDR3 DNA reads TGTGCCAGCAGTGAATGGGACGGTCCTTTGGAGGAGACCCAGTACTTC. It translates to CASSEWDGPLEETQYF.

The V call is TRBV4-1, the J call TRBJ2-1; the D gene is possibly TRBD1 (6 bases). The CDR3 sequence is 13 residues long. The V gene's germline CDR1 is MGHRA and CDR2 YSYEKL. V was clipped by 1 base and J by 8 bases, with 9 bases between them. The CDR3 reads CASSQGPGDEQFF. The CDR3 coding sequence is TGCGCCAGCAGCCAAGGGCCAGGGGATGAGCAGTTCTTC.

The J gene is TRBJ1-1, the V gene TRBV19; a possible D gene is TRBD1 (6 bases). This CDR3 has 16 residues. Germline V gene lookup returns CDR1 LNHDA and CDR2 SQIVND (reference sequence). Trimming cost V 7 bases and J 0 bases, with 18 bases left between them. Written as DNA, the CDR3 is TGTGCCAGTACCGCAGACCGGGGGGCCTTGAACACTGAAGCTTTCTTT. It specifies CASTADRGALNTEAFF.

The chain joins TRBV18 to TRBJ2-1; D is tentatively TRBD1 or TRBD2 (5 bases each). This CDR3 has 14 residues. The germline CDR1 and CDR2 sequences are KGHSH and LQKENI. Trimming stripped 4 bases from V and 8 bases from J, with 15 bases between. The CDR3, as DNA: TGTGCCAGCTCACAAGGGGCAGGGCGGGATGAGCAGTTCTTC. Translated: CASSQGAGRDEQFF. The full variable domain, in which reference TRBV18 and TRBJ2-1 provide the parts outside the CDR3, is NAGVMQNPRHLVRRRGQEARLRCSPMKGHSHVYWYRQLPEEGLKFMVYLQKENIIDESGMPKERFSAEFPKEGPSILRIQQVVRGDSAAYFCASSQGAGRDEQFFGPGTRLTVL.